This TCR beta chain came from a study of cytomegalovirus exposure and HLA in healthy donors. The germline gives CDR1 SGHTA, CDR2 FQGTGA. V was clipped by 5 bases and J by 4 bases; unmatched bases: 4. The CDR3 totals 16 residues. A multiplex PCR was run with 60 Vbeta primers and 13 Jbeta primers. Using immunoSEQ multiplex PCR, the repertoire was profiled, and TCRdb retains in-frame clones only, with some absent. The sample consists of around 100,000 clones, roughly 79% of them appearing once. This clone occurred a few times. Other DNA sequences in the same sample also yield this CDR3. The TCR originated in a man aged 60 to 75 in good health and CMV-seropositive. Sequenced input: PBMCs. The chain carries TRBV7-3 and TRBJ2-3; 15 bases map to TRBD2. The CDR3 protein is CASSPRTSGGADTQYF. The CDR3 DNA is TGTGCCAGCAGCCCCAGGACTAGCGGGGGGGCAGATACGCAGTATTTT.